This T cell receptor (beta chain) was retrieved from a study of blood T cells in healthy people across ages. This CDR3 is built from 14 residues. Germline values: CDR1 ENHRY, CDR2 SYGVKD. V dropped 2 bases and J dropped 2; count of bases not matched to a gene: 0. With a J-beta primer mix and a sample-barcoded 5' primer, a second PCR ran roughly 6 to 12 cycles. TCRdb reprocessed the 5' RACE reads via MiXCR and lists one record per CDR3 protein. Of more than 700,000 distinct CDR3 sequences listed, 40% to 65% were seen once; the top ten hold around 40%. This TCR was sampled from an elderly man in good health. Material: blood. The V and J genes are TRBV10-3 and TRBJ1-2, with 9 bases that match TRBD1. The CDR3 DNA sequence: TGTGCCATCAGTGAGGGACAGGGGAACTATGGCTACACCTTC. Protein product: CAISEGQGNYGYTF.